A single sample gave rise to the 22 T cell receptor beta chains below, sequenced in a study of PD-1 blockade in classical Hodgkin lymphoma. Time point of the sample: newly diagnosed, previously untreated cHL patient sample. Repertoires were generated with immunoSEQ multiplex PCR, while TCRdb's copy carries only in-frame clones and drops some. The sample records some 70,000 clones, about 93% being singletons. Sequencing was performed on peripheral blood mononuclear cells (PBMCs). Receptors were obtained from a human donor with classical Hodgkin lymphoma.

This chain connects TRBV9 to TRBJ2-3, with no clear D. Germline loops: CDR1 SGDLS, CDR2 YYNGEE. The CDR3 runs 14 residues. V was clipped by 4 bases and J by 4 bases, with 13 bases between them. CDR3 in DNA: TGTGCCAGCAGCAACACCGGGCCGTCAGATACGCAGTATTTT. Amino acid sequence: CASSNTGPSDTQYF.

This chain connects TRBV5-1 to TRBJ1-4; TRBD1 matches at 7 bases. This CDR3 comprises 15 residues. The germline V gene has CDR1 SGHRS and CDR2 YFSETQ. With V trimmed by 2 bases and J by 4 bases, 5 bases remained unmatched. CDR3 region: CASSLGQALNEKLFF. The CDR3 DNA reads as TGCGCCAGCAGCTTAGGACAGGCCCTTAATGAAAAACTGTTTTTT.

This clone was detected once. The CDR3 nucleotides are TGTGCCAGCAGTCCTGACTTTGGTTTGGGCTATGGCTACACCTTC. This encodes CASSPDFGLGYGYTF. This chain uses TRBV6-1 with TRBJ1-2; D uncertain. From germline, CDR1 is MNHNS and CDR2 SASEGT. With 5 bases removed from V and 4 bases from J, the gap between germline ends came to 17 bases. The CDR3 sequence is 15 residues long.

This chain connects TRBV9 to TRBJ2-1, with unresolved D. With 0 bases removed from V and 7 bases from J, the gap between germline ends came to 11 bases. This CDR3 contains 14 residues. CDR1 is SGDLS and CDR2 is YYNGEE in the germline V gene. CDR3 in amino acids: CASSVDPTGNEQFF. The DNA of the CDR3 is TGTGCCAGCAGCGTAGACCCAACTGGGAATGAGCAGTTCTTC.

The gene calls are TRBV6-5 and TRBJ2-5; 10 bases match TRBD1. Germline V gene lookup returns CDR1 MNHEY and CDR2 SVGAGI. This CDR3 region has 14 residues. The V gene end was trimmed by 2 bases and the J gene end by 6 bases; junction bases not matched to a gene: 3. CDR3 in DNA: TGTGCCAGCAGTTACGGGGGACAGGGGAAGACCCAGTACTTC. Translated: CASSYGGQGKTQYF.

The chain recombines TRBV11-2 with TRBJ2-7; 9 positions match TRBD1. CDR3 length: 15 residues. CDR1 and CDR2 (germline): SGHAT, FQNNGV. The junction had 8 bases not matched to a gene; V was cut back by 4 bases and J by 4 bases. The CDR3 nucleotides read TGTGCCAGCAGCTCCCTCCGGGACAGGGCATACGAGCAGTACTTC. Translated, it gives CASSSLRDRAYEQYF.

The chain joins TRBV11-3 to TRBJ2-2; no definite D call. Germline V lookup: CDR1 SGHNT, CDR2 YENEEA. The CDR3 sequence is 13 residues long. Trimming removed 4 bases at V and 6 bases at J, with 9 bases between. The CDR3 region has the DNA TGTGCCAGCAGCTCCCGGGCGGCCGGGGAGCTGTTTTTT. Its protein product is CASSSRAAGELFF.

The V gene is TRBV30, the J gene TRBJ1-4; D is perhaps TRBD1 (5 bases). CDR3 length: 13 amino acids. Germline V gene data show CDR1 as GTSNPN and CDR2 as SVGIG (reference sequence). Between the trimmed V and J ends, which lost 1 base and 8 bases, there was a span of 11 bases. The CDR3 spells CAWSGGGYEKLFF. CDR3 DNA: TGTGCCTGGAGTGGTGGGGGGTACGAAAAACTGTTTTTT.

The J gene is TRBJ2-5, the V gene TRBV10-3, with 9 bases matching TRBD1. The V gene's germline CDR1 is ENHRY and CDR2 SYGVKD. This CDR3 comprises 13 residues. Germline trimming cut 9 bases from V and 3 bases from J; bases unmatched to any gene: 5. CDR3 in amino acids: CAMSRTGEETQYF. Written as DNA, the CDR3 is TGTGCCATGTCGCGGACAGGGGAAGAGACCCAGTACTTC.

The chain links TRBV9 to TRBJ1-2; D is perhaps TRBD1 (5 bases). The CDR3 consists of 16 residues. Germline V CDR1 and CDR2: SGDLS, YYNGEE. The V gene lost 3 bases and the J gene lost 6 bases, with 21 bases spanning the gap. The CDR3 nucleotides are TGTGCCAGCAGCGCGCCGGTGGCAGGGCGGCCCGATGGCTACACCTTC. It yields the protein CASSAPVAGRPDGYTF. The full variable domain, in which reference TRBV9 and TRBJ1-2 provide the parts outside the CDR3, is DSGVTQTPKHLITATGQRVTLRCSPRSGDLSVYWYQQSLDQGLQFLIQYYNGEERAKGNILERFSAQQFPDLHSELNLSSLELGDSALYFCASSAPVAGRPDGYTFGSGTRLTVV.

CDR3 amino acids: CATSTERDTGELFF. The CDR3 nucleotides are TGTGCCACCAGCACGGAAAGGGACACCGGGGAGCTGTTTTTT. The chain recombines TRBV15 with TRBJ2-2; D ambiguous. The germline V and J ends were trimmed by 4 bases and 3 bases, with 9 bases remaining between them. Germline lookup yields CDR1 LNHNV and CDR2 YYDKDF (reference sequence). CDR3 length: 14 amino acids.

This clone has more than one count but fewer than ten. The chain has TRBV6-5 and TRBJ1-3; TRBD1 might be the D (6 bases). Trimming removed 4 bases at V and 1 base at J, with 11 bases between. CDR3 length: 15 amino acids. The germline gives CDR1 MNHEY, CDR2 SVGAGI. The CDR3 DNA is TGTGCCAGCAGTTCCGGGACAAATTCTGGAAACACCATATATTTT. Its protein is CASSSGTNSGNTIYF.

The chain recombines TRBV2 with TRBJ1-5; D remains ambiguous. V dropped 4 bases and J dropped 5 bases, with 12 bases sitting between them. Germline CDR1 and CDR2: SNHLY and FYNNEI. The CDR3 covers 14 residues. This CDR3 reads CASSGALRDQPQHF. The CDR3, as DNA: TGTGCCAGCAGTGGGGCCCTAAGGGATCAGCCCCAGCATTTT. Full variable domain (remainder filled in from reference TRBV2 and TRBJ1-5): EPEVTQTPSHQVTQMGQEVILRCVPISNHLYFYWYRQILGQKVEFLVSFYNNEISEKSEIFDDQFSVERPDGSNFTLKIRSTKLEDSAMYFCASSGALRDQPQHFGDGTRLSIL.

The J gene is TRBJ2-2, the V gene TRBV7-8, with TRBD1 matching over 8 bases. CDR3 length: 14 amino acids. CDR1 SGHVS and CDR2 FQNEAQ come from the germline V gene. The V gene end was trimmed by 5 bases and the J gene end by 5 bases; junction bases not matched to a gene: 4. CDR3 sequence: CASSQDRATGELFF. CDR3 DNA sequence: TGTGCCAGCAGCCAGGACAGGGCGACCGGGGAGCTGTTTTTT.

Written as DNA, the CDR3 is TGTGCCAGCAGCATAGGGACAGGGCCGCAGTATTTT. Protein sequence: CASSIGTGPQYF. The chain couples TRBV11-3 to TRBJ2-3, with TRBD1 matching over 9 bases. In germline, CDR1 is SGHNT, CDR2 YENEEA. Unmatched junction bases numbered 4, after V lost 5 bases and J lost 10 bases. The CDR3 consists of 12 residues. Drawing the rest from reference TRBV11-3 and TRBJ2-3, the complete variable domain is EAGVVQSPRYKIIEKKQPVAFWCNPISGHNTLYWYLQNLGQGPELLIRYENEEAVDDSQLPKDRFSAERLKGVDSTLKIQPAELGDSAVYLCASSIGTGPQYFGPGTRLTVL.

The chain has TRBV5-1 and TRBJ2-7; 10 nucleotides align to TRBD1. J was trimmed by 2 bases and V by 4 bases; bases with no gene match: 3. This CDR3 contains 14 residues. Germline CDR1 and CDR2: SGHRS and YFSETQ. CDR3 bases: TGCGCCAGCAGCCCAGGACAGGGGGCCTACGAGCAGTACTTC. Protein: CASSPGQGAYEQYF.

The gene calls are TRBV20-1 and TRBJ2-5; 7 positions agree with TRBD2. This CDR3 spans 11 amino acids. Germline loops: CDR1 DFQATT, CDR2 SNEGSKA (reference sequence). V dropped 6 bases and J dropped 5; count of bases not matched to a gene: 3. The CDR3 here is CSAKRGETQYF. DNA for the CDR3: TGCAGTGCCAAGCGGGGCGAGACCCAGTACTTC.

This clone was counted a single time. J is TRBJ1-5 and V is TRBV19; D is perhaps TRBD1 (5 bases). This CDR3 spans 13 amino acids. Germline V lookup: CDR1 LNHDA, CDR2 SQIVND (reference sequence). Trimming shortened V by 3 bases and J by 4 bases, and 7 bases separated the two germline ends. DNA for the CDR3: TGTGCCAGTAGTATGGAGGGGAATCAGCCCCAGCATTTT. It yields the protein CASSMEGNQPQHF.

Details on this clone: An end of the junction differs from the germline gene, which may be a read error. V is TRBV4-1 and J is TRBJ2-3; 9 nucleotides align to TRBD1. The CDR3 contains 19 residues. The germline V gene has CDR1 MGHRA and CDR2 YSYEKL. DNA of the CDR3: TGCGCCAGCAGCCAAGCCCCCAGTTACAGGGGGCCGGGAGGAGATACGCGGTATTTT. Protein product: CASSQAPSYRGPGGDTRYF.

The rearrangement links TRBV9 to TRBJ2-7; TRBD2 agrees at 11 bases. CDR3 size: 18 residues. From germline, CDR1 is SGDLS and CDR2 YYNGEE. V lost 0 bases and J lost 0; bases outside the gene matches: 8. CDR3 sequence (DNA): TGTGCCAGCAGCGTAGGTCCTAGCGGGAGGACAAACTCCTACGAGCAGTACTTC. Its protein product is CASSVGPSGRTNSYEQYF. The full variable domain, in which reference TRBV9 and TRBJ2-7 provide the parts outside the CDR3, is DSGVTQTPKHLITATGQRVTLRCSPRSGDLSVYWYQQSLDQGLQFLIQYYNGEERAKGNILERFSAQQFPDLHSELNLSSLELGDSALYFCASSVGPSGRTNSYEQYFGPGTRLTVT.

The chain uses TRBV29-1 and TRBJ1-2; the D gene is possibly TRBD1 (5 bases). Germline CDR1 SQVTM, CDR2 ANQGSEA. The CDR3 has 15 residues. Trimming removed 3 bases from V and 3 bases from J, with 17 bases in between. CDR3 protein: CSVDGSTEAYYGYTF. The CDR3 nucleotides read TGCAGCGTTGATGGGTCGACAGAGGCCTACTATGGCTACACCTTC.

This sequence joins TRBV6-4 and TRBJ2-1, with 9 bases matching TRBD2. Losses at the gene ends were 4 bases for V and 7 bases for J; bases not matched to a gene: 5. CDR1 is MRHNA, CDR2 SNTAGT, per germline. The CDR3 extends over 14 amino acids. The CDR3 loop is CASSVAGGRNEQFF. Here the CDR3 DNA reads TGTGCCAGCAGTGTTGCGGGGGGGCGGAATGAGCAGTTCTTC.